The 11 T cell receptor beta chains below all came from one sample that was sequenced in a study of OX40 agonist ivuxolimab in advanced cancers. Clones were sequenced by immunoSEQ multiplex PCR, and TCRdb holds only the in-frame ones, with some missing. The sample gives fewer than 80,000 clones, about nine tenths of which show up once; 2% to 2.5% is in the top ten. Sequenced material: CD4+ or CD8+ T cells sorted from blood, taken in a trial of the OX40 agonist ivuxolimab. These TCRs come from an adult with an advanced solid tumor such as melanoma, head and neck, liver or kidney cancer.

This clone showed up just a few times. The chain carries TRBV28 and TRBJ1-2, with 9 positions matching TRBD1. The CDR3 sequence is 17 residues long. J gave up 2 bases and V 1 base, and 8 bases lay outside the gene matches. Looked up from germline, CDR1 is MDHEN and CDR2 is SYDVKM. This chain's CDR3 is CASSLSGQGRDNYGYTF. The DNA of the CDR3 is TGTGCCAGCAGTTTATCCGGACAGGGGCGGGACAACTATGGCTACACCTTC.

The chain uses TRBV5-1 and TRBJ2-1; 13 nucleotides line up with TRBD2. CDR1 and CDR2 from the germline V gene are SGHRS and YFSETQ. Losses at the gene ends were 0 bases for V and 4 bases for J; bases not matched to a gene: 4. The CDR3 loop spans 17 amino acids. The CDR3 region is CASSLAGLAGEYNEQFF. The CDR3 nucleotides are TGCGCCAGCAGCTTGGCCGGACTAGCGGGGGAATACAATGAGCAGTTCTTC.

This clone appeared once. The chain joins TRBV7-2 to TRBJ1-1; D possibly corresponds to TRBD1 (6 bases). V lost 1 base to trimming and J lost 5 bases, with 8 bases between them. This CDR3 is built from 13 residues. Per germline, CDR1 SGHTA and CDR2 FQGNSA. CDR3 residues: CASSLGQGTEAFF. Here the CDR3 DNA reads TGTGCCAGCAGCTTAGGGCAGGGGACTGAAGCTTTCTTT.

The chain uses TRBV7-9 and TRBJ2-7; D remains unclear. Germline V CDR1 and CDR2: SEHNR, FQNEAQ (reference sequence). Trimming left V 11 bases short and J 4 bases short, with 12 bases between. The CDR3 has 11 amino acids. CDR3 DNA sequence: TGTGCCGGCGAAGATTTGTACGAGCAGTACTTC. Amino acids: CAGEDLYEQYF.

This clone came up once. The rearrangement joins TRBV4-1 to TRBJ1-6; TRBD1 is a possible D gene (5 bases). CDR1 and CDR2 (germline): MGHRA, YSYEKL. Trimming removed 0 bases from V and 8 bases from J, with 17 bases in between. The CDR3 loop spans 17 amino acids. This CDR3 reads CASSQDGGGFGDSPLHF. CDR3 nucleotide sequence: TGCGCCAGCAGCCAAGATGGCGGGGGATTTGGGGATTCACCCCTCCACTTT.

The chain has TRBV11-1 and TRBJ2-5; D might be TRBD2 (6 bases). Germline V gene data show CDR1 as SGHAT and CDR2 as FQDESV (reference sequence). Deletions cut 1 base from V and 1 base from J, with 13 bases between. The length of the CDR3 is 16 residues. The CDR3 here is CASSLGQGGFQETQYF. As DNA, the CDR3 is TGTGCCAGCAGCTTAGGGCAGGGAGGTTTCCAAGAGACCCAGTACTTC.

The chain's CDR3 is CATSGQANTEAFF. CDR3 nucleotides: TGTGCCACCTCCGGACAGGCGAACACTGAAGCTTTCTTT. The V and J genes are TRBV30 and TRBJ1-1; 7 positions match TRBD1. CDR3 size: 13 residues. Germline V CDR1 and CDR2: GTSNPN, SVGIG (reference sequence). Trimming at V came to 8 bases and at J to 1 base, leaving 7 bases not matched to a gene.

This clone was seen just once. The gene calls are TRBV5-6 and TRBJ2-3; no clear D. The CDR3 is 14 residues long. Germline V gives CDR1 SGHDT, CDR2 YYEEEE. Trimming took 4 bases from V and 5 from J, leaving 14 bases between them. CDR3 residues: CASSHDMAQDTQYF. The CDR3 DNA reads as TGTGCCAGCAGCCACGACATGGCCCAAGATACGCAGTATTTT.

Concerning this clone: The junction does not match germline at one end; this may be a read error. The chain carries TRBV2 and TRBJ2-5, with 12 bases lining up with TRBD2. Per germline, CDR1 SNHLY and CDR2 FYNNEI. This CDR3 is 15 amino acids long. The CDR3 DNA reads TGTGCCAGCACCCTTTCAGATGGACTAGCGGGAAGATATAACTTC. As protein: CASTLSDGLAGRYNF.

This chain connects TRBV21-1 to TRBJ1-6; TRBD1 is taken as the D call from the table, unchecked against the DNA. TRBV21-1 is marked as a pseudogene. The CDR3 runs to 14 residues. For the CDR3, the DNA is TGTGCCAGCAGCTATGGACAGGGAAAATCACCCCTCCACTTT. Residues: CASSYGQGKSPLHF.

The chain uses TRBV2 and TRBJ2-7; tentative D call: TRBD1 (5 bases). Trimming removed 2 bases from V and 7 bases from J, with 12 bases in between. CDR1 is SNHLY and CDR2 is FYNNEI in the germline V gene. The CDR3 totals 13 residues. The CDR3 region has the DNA TGTGCCAGCAGTGAACAAGGACAAGGGGAGCAGTACTTC. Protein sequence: CASSEQGQGEQYF.